The 30 T cell receptor beta chains below were found in one sample sequenced in a study of OX40 agonist ivuxolimab in advanced cancers. Sequencing was performed with immunoSEQ multiplex PCR; in TCRdb, only in-frame clones are kept and a portion is missing. The table records about 100,000 clones, 70% to 90% of them present only once. Sequencing used CD4+ or CD8+ T cells sorted from blood, obtained in a trial of the OX40 agonist ivuxolimab. These receptors were obtained from an adult with an advanced solid tumor such as melanoma, head and neck, liver or kidney cancer.

The chain uses TRBV5-1 and TRBJ2-5, with 16 positions matching TRBD2. This CDR3 spans 20 amino acids. After removal of 2 bases from V and 4 bases from J, the junction contained 14 bases not matched to a gene. Germline-derived CDR1 and CDR2 are SGHRS and YFSETQ. As DNA, the CDR3 is TGCGCCAGCAGCTTCCCAGCGGGACTAGCGGGAGGGAGGTCAGTAGAGACCCAGTACTTC. Translation: CASSFPAGLAGGRSVETQYF.

This chain links TRBV5-1 with TRBJ1-2, with 7 nucleotides matching TRBD1. Losses at the gene ends were 0 bases for V and 4 bases for J; bases not matched to a gene: 6. CDR3 length: 15 amino acids. Germline V CDR1 and CDR2: SGHRS, YFSETQ. In DNA, the CDR3 is TGCGCCAGCAGCTTGGGGGTGACAGGGAGCTATGGCTACACCTTC. This sequence encodes CASSLGVTGSYGYTF.

This chain connects TRBV10-3 to TRBJ2-1, with D maybe TRBD2 (6 bases). Trimming shortened V by 10 bases and J by 4 bases, and 20 bases separated the two germline ends. Germline CDR1 is ENHRY and CDR2 is SYGVKD. This CDR3 has 15 residues. CDR3 amino acids: CATSAWAGTYNEQFF. CDR3 in DNA: TGTGCCACCTCCGCTTGGGCGGGGACTTACAATGAGCAGTTCTTC.

The rearrangement joins TRBV30 to TRBJ1-2, with 9 bases that match TRBD1. The CDR3 contains 13 residues. Unmatched junction bases numbered 5, after V lost 5 bases and J lost 4 bases. Germline loops: CDR1 GTSNPN, CDR2 SVGIG (reference sequence). The CDR3 sequence: CAWDTGQGYGYTF. CDR3 sequence (DNA): TGTGCCTGGGATACGGGACAGGGCTATGGCTACACCTTC. The full variable domain, in which reference TRBV30 and TRBJ1-2 provide the parts outside the CDR3, is SQTIHQWPATLVQPVGSPLSLECTVEGTSNPNLYWYRQAAGRGLQLLFYSVGIGQISSEVPQNLSASRPQDRQFILSSKKLLLSDSGFYLCAWDTGQGYGYTFGSGTRLTVV.

This rearrangement joins TRBV7-2 to TRBJ2-3; 8 nucleotides line up with TRBD2. CDR3 length: 17 amino acids. Germline V gene lookup returns CDR1 SGHTA and CDR2 FQGNSA. V gave up 1 base and J gave up 2 bases; unmatched junction bases: 8. The CDR3 loop reads CASSLGRAGGLTDTQYF. The CDR3 DNA is TGTGCCAGCAGCTTAGGCCGGGCGGGAGGCCTCACAGATACGCAGTATTTT.

The genes are TRBV30 and TRBJ1-5, with 8 bases identical to TRBD1. This CDR3 contains 14 residues. Trimming took 2 bases from V and 4 from J; bases not matched to a gene: 4. Germline loops: CDR1 GTSNPN, CDR2 SVGIG (reference sequence). The CDR3 DNA sequence: TGTGCCTGGAGTTTCCGACAGGGGAATCAGCCCCAGCATTTT. The encoded protein is CAWSFRQGNQPQHF.

The chain recombines TRBV7-8 with TRBJ2-5, with D unresolved. CDR1 is SGHVS, CDR2 FQNEAQ, per germline. The CDR3 covers 15 residues. V lost 0 bases, J lost 4 bases, and 12 bases lay in between. The CDR3 DNA reads TGTGCCAGCAGCTTAGCGCCAGGAATAGGAGAGACCCAGTACTTC. Its translation: CASSLAPGIGETQYF.

The chain uses TRBV10-2 and TRBJ2-7; D unclear. The CDR3 is 14 amino acids. Germline V gives CDR1 WSHSY, CDR2 SAAADI. V was cut by 3 bases and J by 7 bases, with 16 bases left in between. The CDR3 region is CASSEGVPLGEQYF. The CDR3 DNA reads as TGCGCCAGCAGTGAAGGAGTTCCCCTGGGGGAGCAGTACTTC.

This chain joins TRBV6-6 and TRBJ2-3; D is uncertain. Germline V CDR1 and CDR2: MNHNY, SVGAGI (reference sequence). The CDR3 has 16 amino acids. V lost 2 bases, J lost 0 bases, and 12 bases lay in between. CDR3 loop: CASSYPPGLSTDTQYF. CDR3 DNA: TGTGCCAGCAGTTACCCCCCGGGCCTTAGCACAGATACGCAGTATTTT.

The chain links TRBV18 to TRBJ2-1; either TRBD1 or TRBD2 may supply D (6 bases each). Germline CDR1 and CDR2: KGHSH and LQKENI. The CDR3 sequence is 15 residues long. V lost 0 bases and J 4 bases, leaving 10 bases between the germline ends. CDR3 coding DNA: TGTGCCAGCTCACCACCGAGGGGGGCATACAATGAGCAGTTCTTC. Protein product: CASSPPRGAYNEQFF.

For the CDR3, the DNA is TGTGCCTGGAGTGACACCTGGACAGGTACAGAGCCCCAGCATTTT. This gives the protein CAWSDTWTGTEPQHF. This sequence joins TRBV30 and TRBJ1-5, with 7 bases fitting TRBD1. V dropped 1 base and J dropped 8; count of bases not matched to a gene: 11. The CDR3 has 15 amino acids. CDR1 GTSNPN and CDR2 SVGIG come from the germline V gene (reference sequence).

The chain combines TRBV12-5 with TRBJ2-7; D unclear. This CDR3 is 10 amino acids long. Germline CDR1 reads LGHNT; CDR2 reads FRNRAP. V was pared by 11 bases and J by 13 bases, with 18 bases between. Written as DNA, the CDR3 is TGTGCTGGAACATGCGGCAGTAATTACTTC. Protein product: CAGTCGSNYF.

The chain uses TRBV9 and TRBJ2-2; D may match TRBD1 or TRBD2 (5 bases each). Germline CDR1 and CDR2: SGDLS and YYNGEE. Trimming removed 0 bases from V and 0 bases from J, with 12 bases in between. The CDR3 sequence is 17 residues long. The CDR3 region has the DNA TGTGCCAGCAGCGTAGGGGACGCCTTCTCGAACACCGGGGAGCTGTTTTTT. Amino acid sequence: CASSVGDAFSNTGELFF.

The V call is TRBV30, the J call TRBJ1-2; no firm D call. The ends were cut back, 0 bases at V and 8 bases at J, with 13 bases in the middle. CDR1 GTSNPN and CDR2 SVGIG come from the germline V gene (reference sequence). The CDR3 runs to 13 residues. The CDR3 here is CAWSVQGRYGYTF. In DNA, the CDR3 is TGTGCCTGGAGTGTACAAGGAAGATACGGCTACACCTTC.

The CDR3 DNA is TGTGCCAGCAGCTTGGATCCGAACGCTAACTATGGCTACACCTTC. Its translation is CASSLDPNANYGYTF. The chain carries TRBV5-4 and TRBJ1-2; D gene ambiguous. Between the trimmed V and J ends, which lost 0 bases and 0 bases, there was a span of 9 bases. This CDR3 has 15 residues. The germline CDR1 and CDR2 sequences are SGHNT and YYREEE (reference sequence).

The chain joins TRBV28 to TRBJ1-1; D perhaps matches TRBD1 (6 bases). CDR1 and CDR2 from the germline V gene are MDHEN and SYDVKM. Between the trimmed V and J ends, which lost 3 bases and 7 bases, there was a span of 15 bases. The CDR3 has 14 residues. CDR3 sequence: CASSFYGGGLEAFF. The CDR3 region has the DNA TGTGCCAGCAGTTTCTACGGCGGGGGCCTTGAAGCTTTCTTT.

The rearrangement uses TRBV7-8 and TRBJ2-1, with D uncertain. CDR3 length equals 16 residues. CDR1 is SGHVS and CDR2 is FQNEAQ in the germline V gene. With 5 bases removed from V and 5 bases from J, the gap between germline ends came to 19 bases. The CDR3 loop reads CASSTRTDGRHNEQFF. CDR3 nucleotides: TGTGCCAGCAGCACGCGGACGGACGGCCGACACAATGAGCAGTTCTTC.

This chain links TRBV5-1 with TRBJ2-1; the match to TRBD2 covers 7 bases. Germline loops: CDR1 SGHRS, CDR2 YFSETQ. The junction had 6 bases not matched to a gene; V was cut back by 0 bases and J by 3 bases. CDR3 size: 16 residues. The CDR3 region has the DNA TGCGCCAGCAGCTTGGCAGCGGGACGGAACTACAATGAGCAGTTCTTC. Its translation: CASSLAAGRNYNEQFF.

The V and J genes are TRBV11-2 and TRBJ1-1; perhaps TRBD1 as D (6 bases). This CDR3 spans 13 amino acids. CDR1 is SGHAT, CDR2 FQNNGV, per germline. V lost 5 bases, J lost 3 bases, and 10 bases lay in between. The CDR3 loop reads CASSPTGYTEAFF. CDR3 nucleotides: TGTGCCAGCAGCCCCACAGGGTACACTGAAGCTTTCTTT.

The chain is built from TRBV18 and TRBJ1-2, with D hard to call. The germline gives CDR1 KGHSH, CDR2 LQKENI. V gave up 2 bases and J gave up 3 bases, with 16 bases separating them. This CDR3 has 16 amino acids. CDR3: CASSPSPKGSYYGYTF. The CDR3 DNA reads as TGTGCCAGCTCACCATCCCCGAAGGGAAGTTACTATGGCTACACCTTC.

The chain combines TRBV7-2 with TRBJ2-5, with 10 bases lining up with TRBD2. Germline values: CDR1 SGHTA, CDR2 FQGNSA. This CDR3 comprises 16 residues. J was trimmed by 4 bases and V by 1 base; bases with no gene match: 6. Here the CDR3 DNA reads TGTGCCAGCAGCTTAGGGATAGCGGGGGGATCAGAGACCCAGTACTTC. Translation gives CASSLGIAGGSETQYF.

This chain uses TRBV15 with TRBJ1-5; D might be TRBD1 (6 bases). This CDR3 comprises 18 residues. V was shortened by 1 base and J by 5 bases, with 21 bases between the two germline ends. CDR1 LNHNV and CDR2 YYDKDF come from the germline V gene (reference sequence). The CDR3 coding sequence is TGTGCCACCAGCAGAGCCGGGATCTCGTTGGGGGCCGATCAGCCCCAGCATTTT. This sequence encodes CATSRAGISLGADQPQHF.

The rearrangement links TRBV19 to TRBJ1-1; TRBD1 agrees at 9 bases. The germline V gene encodes CDR1 LNHDA and CDR2 SQIVND (reference sequence). Trimming took 7 bases from V and 1 from J; bases not matched to a gene: 13. The CDR3 is 17 amino acids. This CDR3 reads CASTSGTGSFQNTEAFF. The CDR3 DNA reads TGTGCCAGTACCTCCGGGACAGGGAGTTTTCAGAACACTGAAGCTTTCTTT.

The CDR3 here is CASSEYYEQYF. CDR3 DNA sequence: TGTGCCAGCAGTGAATACTACGAGCAGTACTTC. The chain is built from TRBV25-1 and TRBJ2-7, with unresolved D. This CDR3 is 11 amino acids long. V lost 0 bases to trimming and J lost 3 bases, with 0 bases between them. Germline loops: CDR1 MGHDK, CDR2 SYGVNS.

J is TRBJ2-1 and V is TRBV29-1, with D possibly being TRBD1 (5 bases). Germline V gene data show CDR1 as SQVTM and CDR2 as ANQGSEA. Trimming took off 7 bases at V and 7 bases at J, with 26 bases between the two ends. This CDR3 region has 16 residues. The CDR3 here is CSAWGSRWAGGNEQFF. The CDR3 nucleotides read TGCAGCGCCTGGGGCTCTCGGTGGGCAGGCGGAAATGAGCAGTTCTTC.

The CDR3 DNA reads as TGTGCCAGTAGTGCGGGCAGGGGCAATCAGCCCCAGCATTTT. Translated, it gives CASSAGRGNQPQHF. The chain employs TRBV19 and TRBJ1-5; D might be TRBD1 (5 bases). This CDR3 is 14 amino acids long. Deletions cut 5 bases from V and 2 bases from J, with 10 bases between. Germline lookup yields CDR1 LNHDA and CDR2 SQIVND (reference sequence).

The rearrangement joins TRBV19 to TRBJ2-3, with 8 bases that match TRBD2. V shed 7 bases and J 2 bases; nucleotides not matched to a gene: 5. Germline-derived CDR1 and CDR2 are LNHDA and SQIVND (reference sequence). The CDR3 has 14 amino acids. The CDR3, as DNA: TGTGCCAGTAAATTAGCGGGGTACACAGATACGCAGTATTTT. Its protein product is CASKLAGYTDTQYF.

The chain is built from TRBV5-1 and TRBJ1-4; D ambiguous. V lost 1 base, J lost 7 bases, and 8 bases lay in between. The CDR3 has 13 amino acids. In germline, CDR1 is SGHRS, CDR2 YFSETQ. In nucleotides, the CDR3 is TGCGCCAGCAGCTTGAGGTCCGGTGAAAAACTGTTTTTT. Translated: CASSLRSGEKLFF.

This rearrangement joins TRBV9 to TRBJ1-2, with D hard to call. This CDR3 has 13 residues. V was pared by 3 bases and J by 7 bases, with 13 bases between. Looked up from germline, CDR1 is SGDLS and CDR2 is YYNGEE. In DNA, the CDR3 is TGTGCCAGCAGCGGCCCTGGAATGGGTGGCTACACCTTC. This translates into CASSGPGMGGYTF.

This clone is a singleton in its sample. The chain joins TRBV6-5 to TRBJ2-7; D is perhaps TRBD1 (5 bases). The CDR3 sequence is 15 residues long. The germline gives CDR1 MNHEY, CDR2 SVGAGI. V was clipped by 3 bases and J by 4 bases, with 16 bases between them. CDR3 bases: TGTGCCAGCAGTTATTCGGTCCAGGGTGCGTACGAGCAGTACTTC. Amino acid sequence: CASSYSVQGAYEQYF.